The 22 T cell receptor beta chains listed next were all sequenced from one sample in a study of T cells after yellow fever vaccination. Via MiXCR, TCRdb re-called the 5' RACE reads, giving one row per CDR3 protein. Among tens of thousands of distinct CDR3 sequences listed, about 7.7% were seen once. Sequences were derived from CD8+ T cells sorted from PBMCs, sampled on the day of the yellow fever booster vaccination. The source of these receptors is a man under 40 who received the YFV17D yellow fever vaccine.

Here the CDR3 DNA reads TGCAGCGTGCTAACTAGCGGGAAAAACAATGAGCAGTTCTTC. Its protein is CSVLTSGKNNEQFF. The chain joins TRBV29-1 to TRBJ2-1; 10 bases are shared with TRBD2. This CDR3 has 14 residues. V gave up 6 bases and J gave up 5 bases; unmatched junction bases: 7. Germline V gene data show CDR1 as SQVTM and CDR2 as ANQGSEA.

The DNA of the CDR3 is TGCGCCAGCAGCTTGGACGACAACGGCAATGAGCAGTTCTTC. It yields the protein CASSLDDNGNEQFF. The chain employs TRBV5-1 and TRBJ2-1, with D unresolved. V was trimmed by 0 bases and J by 6 bases, leaving 10 bases between them. The CDR3 is 14 residues long. The germline gives CDR1 SGHRS, CDR2 YFSETQ.

The chain joins TRBV12-3 or TRBV12-4 to TRBJ2-1; no clear D gene. Trimming left V 3 bases short and J 2 bases short, with 5 bases between. There are 13 residues in the CDR3. CDR3 in amino acids: CASSFGPYNEQFF. CDR3 coding DNA: TGTGCCAGCAGTTTCGGACCCTACAATGAGCAGTTCTTC.

The sample holds many counts of this clonotype. V and J are TRBV27 and TRBJ2-3; D may be TRBD2 (5 bases). The germline V gene has CDR1 MNHEY and CDR2 SMNVEV (reference sequence). The CDR3 loop spans 16 amino acids. With 3 bases removed from V and 0 bases from J, the gap between germline ends came to 13 bases. Here the CDR3 reads CASSFIGSGSTDTQYF. Written as DNA, the CDR3 is TGTGCCAGCAGTTTTATTGGGAGCGGTAGCACAGATACGCAGTATTTT.

This rearrangement joins TRBV24-1 to TRBJ1-1; D is unclear. This CDR3 spans 13 amino acids. Trimming left V 3 bases short and J 4 bases short, with 8 bases between. Looked up from germline, CDR1 is KGHDR and CDR2 is SFDVKD. CDR3 nucleotides: TGTGCCACCAGTGATGCCGGCGGCACTGAAGCTTTCTTT. Encoded protein: CATSDAGGTEAFF.

The chain is built from TRBV7-9 and TRBJ2-7; D is ambiguous. Germline loops: CDR1 SEHNR, CDR2 FQNEAQ (reference sequence). The V gene lost 2 bases and the J gene lost 7 bases, with 9 bases spanning the gap. The length of the CDR3 is 12 residues. CDR3 DNA sequence: TGTGCCAGCAGCTTAAGGGTTGATGAGCAGTACTTC. It is translated as CASSLRVDEQYF.

This clonotype was picked up a small number of times. The chain has TRBV7-2 and TRBJ2-1, with D possibly being TRBD1 (5 bases). The CDR3 covers 14 residues. V was shortened by 5 bases and J by 10 bases, with 18 bases between the two germline ends. Germline CDR1 SGHTA, CDR2 FQGNSA. CDR3 loop: CASSPAGWDQEQFF. CDR3 DNA: TGTGCCAGCAGCCCAGCAGGGTGGGATCAGGAGCAGTTCTTC.

The V and J genes are TRBV3-1 and TRBJ2-7; either TRBD1 or TRBD2 may supply D (5 bases each). The ends were cut back, 7 bases at V and 5 bases at J, with 21 bases in the middle. CDR3 length equals 15 residues. The germline V gene encodes CDR1 LGHDT and CDR2 YNNKEL (reference sequence). CDR3 sequence: CASNRDGTPLDEQYF. In nucleotides, the CDR3 is TGTGCCAGCAATCGTGATGGGACCCCACTCGACGAGCAGTACTTC.

The table lists this clonotype with many counts. V and J are TRBV10-2 and TRBJ2-3, with D hard to call. The length of the CDR3 is 13 residues. Per the germline V gene, CDR1 is WSHSY and CDR2 is SAAADI. V lost 7 bases to trimming and J lost 2 bases, with 10 bases between them. CDR3 nucleotides: TGCGCCAGCACCGTACTGAACACAGATACGCAGTATTTT. It specifies CASTVLNTDTQYF.

This clonotype was recorded many times. CDR3 in DNA: TGTGCCAGCAGTTTATTCGAGAGTTCCTACGAGCAGTACTTC. Protein: CASSLFESSYEQYF. J is TRBJ2-7 and V is TRBV27; no firm D call. The CDR3 has 14 residues. Germline V gives CDR1 MNHEY, CDR2 SMNVEV (reference sequence). The V end lost 1 base, the J end lost 1 base, and 8 bases lay between the germline ends.

This clonotype turned up a few times. J is TRBJ1-1 and V is TRBV7-2; 7 bases match TRBD1. The ends lost 5 bases at V and 2 bases at J; junction bases unmatched: 5. CDR1 and CDR2 (germline): SGHTA, FQGNSA. The CDR3 sequence is 14 residues long. This chain's CDR3 is CASSHAGGNTEAFF. In nucleotides, the CDR3 is TGTGCCAGCAGCCATGCAGGGGGTAACACTGAAGCTTTCTTT.

This chain uses TRBV10-2 with TRBJ2-2, with unresolved D. The CDR3 has 14 residues. Germline V CDR1 and CDR2: WSHSY, SAAADI. V gave up 8 bases and J gave up 4 bases, with 14 bases separating them. Written as DNA, the CDR3 is TGCGCCAGCCGCAAATCCTGGGGCACCGGGGAGCTGTTTTTT. It encodes CASRKSWGTGELFF.

This clonotype was counted only a few times. J is TRBJ2-6 and V is TRBV7-8; D call uncertain. Germline lookup yields CDR1 SGHVS and CDR2 FQNEAQ. Trimming took off 6 bases at V and 0 bases at J, with 6 bases between the two ends. The CDR3 is 14 residues long. CDR3 sequence: CASRGASGANVLTF. The CDR3 nucleotides are TGTGCCAGCAGAGGTGCCTCTGGGGCCAACGTCCTGACTTTC.

For this clonotype: A read error may account for a junction end that differs from germline. The chain links TRBV27 to TRBJ1-5; D is unresolved. Germline lookup yields CDR1 MNHEY and CDR2 SMNVEV (reference sequence). There are 14 residues in the CDR3. The CDR3 sequence: CARSSQWSNQPQHF. For the CDR3, the DNA is TGTGCCAGAAGTTCTCAGTGGAGCAATCAGCCCCAGCATTTT.

A few counts support this clonotype. The chain has TRBV3-1 and TRBJ2-1; D remains ambiguous. Germline CDR1 reads LGHDT; CDR2 reads YNNKEL (reference sequence). This CDR3 comprises 13 residues. The V end was cut by 1 base, the J end by 8 bases, with 9 bases between. DNA for the CDR3: TGTGCCAGCAGCCAAGGACTCGATTATGAGCAGTTCTTC. Translation: CASSQGLDYEQFF.

A remark on this clonotype: A much larger clone lies a single base off, so this may be a read error. V is TRBV19 and J is TRBJ2-7, with D possibly being TRBD2 (6 bases). The V gene's germline CDR1 is LNHDA and CDR2 SQIVND (reference sequence). CDR3 length: 11 amino acids. In DNA, the CDR3 is TGTGCCAGTAAGGGAGGCTACGAGCACTACTTC. This encodes CASKGGYEHYF. Drawing the rest from reference TRBV19 and TRBJ2-7, the complete variable domain is DGGITQSPKYLFRKEGQNVTLSCEQNLNHDAMYWYRQDPGQGLRLIYYSQIVNDFQKGDIAEGYSVSREKKESFPLTVTSAQKNPTAFYLCASKGGYEHYFGPGTRLTVT.

This chain links TRBV4-3 with TRBJ1-3, with D tentatively TRBD1 (6 bases). Between the trimmed V and J ends, which lost 2 bases and 2 bases, there was a span of 16 bases. Germline CDR1 reads LGHNA; CDR2 reads YSLEER. The CDR3 totals 17 residues. The CDR3 sequence is CASSQSQTGITGNTIYF. In DNA form, the CDR3 reads TGCGCCAGCAGCCAAAGCCAAACAGGGATCACTGGAAACACCATATATTTT.

This clonotype was detected many times. The CDR3 coding sequence is TGTGCCAGTGGACTAGCGGGTGAGGGTGAGCAGTTCTTC. Translation: CASGLAGEGEQFF. The chain carries TRBV27 and TRBJ2-1, with 11 nucleotides matching TRBD2. V trimming: 9 bases; J trimming: 9 bases; junction bases outside the gene matches: 7. CDR1 and CDR2 from the germline V gene are MNHEY and SMNVEV (reference sequence). CDR3 length: 13 residues.

This clonotype was observed a few times. The J gene is TRBJ2-7, the V gene TRBV11-2; D remains unclear. Trimming removed 4 bases at V and 4 bases at J, with 8 bases between. This CDR3 has 12 amino acids. From germline, CDR1 is SGHAT and CDR2 FQNNGV. CDR3 DNA sequence: TGTGCCAGCAGCTGGGAAGTATACGAGCAGTACTTC. Protein product: CASSWEVYEQYF.

The V gene is TRBV7-2, the J gene TRBJ2-7; 8 positions match TRBD1. Germline-derived CDR1 and CDR2 are SGHTA and FQGNSA. The CDR3 sequence is 16 residues long. The V gene end was trimmed by 1 base and the J gene end by 6 bases; junction bases not matched to a gene: 11. CDR3 DNA sequence: TGTGCCAGCAGCTTAGGGACGGTCGGACAGGGAGCCGAGCAGTACTTC. The encoded protein is CASSLGTVGQGAEQYF.

In its sample, this clonotype was seen a few times. This chain joins TRBV7-2 and TRBJ2-1; D could derive from TRBD1 or TRBD2 (6 bases each). Looked up from germline, CDR1 is SGHTA and CDR2 is FQGNSA. V lost 1 base and J 9 bases, leaving 10 bases between the germline ends. This CDR3 contains 13 residues. CDR3 nucleotide sequence: TGTGCCAGCAGCTTAGGGGGGGCCAGTGAGCAGTTCTTC. Its protein is CASSLGGASEQFF.

This clonotype was seen ten or more times. The chain employs TRBV19 and TRBJ2-1; D is unclear. Trimming stripped 8 bases from V and 9 bases from J, with 17 bases between. This CDR3 region has 13 residues. Germline lookup yields CDR1 LNHDA and CDR2 SQIVND (reference sequence). CDR3 sequence reads: CASESRAVGEQFF. DNA of the CDR3: TGTGCCAGTGAATCACGGGCGGTGGGTGAGCAGTTCTTC.